The 29 T cell receptor beta chains reported below all come from one sample, sequenced in a study of blood T cell repertoires in COVID-19. Sequencing was performed with immunoSEQ multiplex PCR; in TCRdb, only in-frame clones are kept and a portion is missing. The table has over 600,000 clones, around 89% seen once; the top ten hold about 0.26%. The sample consisted of peripheral blood. These receptors came from a woman between 18 and 30 years old with acute or convalescent COVID-19.

The CDR3 coding sequence is TGCGCCAGCAGCTTGGGAGGGTCGTACACCGGGGAGCTGTTTTTT. Translating gives CASSLGGSYTGELFF. The genes are TRBV5-1 and TRBJ2-2; D possibly corresponds to TRBD2 (5 bases). V lost 0 bases to trimming and J lost 3 bases, with 9 bases between them. This CDR3 comprises 15 residues. Germline V gene data show CDR1 as SGHRS and CDR2 as YFSETQ.

CDR3 in amino acids: CASSLAIFSGGNTDTQYF. The CDR3 coding sequence is TGTGCCAGCAGCTTAGCGATCTTTAGCGGGGGGAACACAGATACGCAGTATTTT. This chain uses TRBV7-8 with TRBJ2-3, with 10 bases that match TRBD2. With V trimmed by 0 bases and J by 2 bases, 8 bases remained unmatched. This CDR3 comprises 18 residues. Germline V gene lookup returns CDR1 SGHVS and CDR2 FQNEAQ.

The V gene is TRBV5-5, the J gene TRBJ2-7, with D maybe TRBD1 (6 bases). The CDR3 spans 12 residues. CDR1 SGHKS and CDR2 YYEKEE come from the germline V gene (reference sequence). V lost 4 bases, J lost 3 bases, and 8 bases lay in between. CDR3 region: CASSKDSYEQYF. CDR3 DNA: TGTGCCAGCAGCAAGGACAGCTACGAGCAGTACTTC.

This clone has just one count. The genes are TRBV24-1 and TRBJ1-1; 8 bases map to TRBD1. The CDR3 totals 13 residues. From germline, CDR1 is KGHDR and CDR2 SFDVKD. V was pared by 6 bases and J by 4 bases, with 3 bases of the junction left unmatched. CDR3 region: CATSQGAGTEAFF. DNA for the CDR3: TGTGCCACCAGTCAGGGGGCAGGCACTGAAGCTTTCTTT.

J is TRBJ1-1 and V is TRBV7-3, with D perhaps matching TRBD1 (5 bases). Germline CDR1 and CDR2: SGHTA and FQGTGA. V was trimmed by 3 bases and J by 1 base, leaving 9 bases between them. The CDR3 contains 14 residues. CDR3 loop: CASSFGGTNTEAFF. The DNA for the CDR3 is TGTGCCAGCAGCTTTGGCGGGACGAACACTGAAGCTTTCTTT.

V is TRBV5-1 and J is TRBJ1-1, with D possibly TRBD1 on 6 matching bases. Germline V gene data show CDR1 as SGHRS and CDR2 as YFSETQ. The V end was cut by 4 bases, the J end by 1 base, with 8 bases between. This CDR3 comprises 13 residues. The CDR3 loop reads CASSTTGNTEAFF. The CDR3 DNA reads as TGCGCCAGCAGCACGACAGGGAACACTGAAGCTTTCTTT. Complete variable domain (other parts from reference TRBV5-1 and TRBJ1-1): KAGVTQTPRYLIKTRGQQVTLSCSPISGHRSVSWYQQTPGQGLQFLFEYFSETQRNKGNFPGRFSGRQFSNSRSEMNVSTLELGDSALYLCASSTTGNTEAFFGQGTRLTVV.

This chain connects TRBV7-9 to TRBJ1-2; D is ambiguous. Per the germline V gene, CDR1 is SEHNR and CDR2 is FQNEAQ (reference sequence). V lost 0 bases and J lost 5, with 4 bases in between. This CDR3 has 12 amino acids. The chain's CDR3 is CASSLAEYGYTF. In nucleotides, the CDR3 is TGTGCCAGCAGCTTAGCGGAGTATGGCTACACCTTC.

The V call is TRBV19, the J call TRBJ2-7; no firm D call. Between the trimmed V and J ends, which lost 1 base and 5 bases, there was a span of 3 bases. CDR1 and CDR2 (germline): LNHDA, SQIVND (reference sequence). The CDR3 length is 11 residues. CDR3 loop: CASSIADEQYF. As DNA, the CDR3 is TGTGCCAGTAGTATAGCGGACGAGCAGTACTTC.

The chain carries TRBV30 and TRBJ2-1, with 8 bases matching TRBD2. V gave up 2 bases and J gave up 4 bases; unmatched junction bases: 4. Germline values: CDR1 GTSNPN, CDR2 SVGIG (reference sequence). CDR3 length equals 14 residues. The CDR3 DNA is TGTGCCTGGAGTCTTAGCGGGGTATACAATGAGCAGTTCTTC. Translating gives CAWSLSGVYNEQFF.

The rearrangement links TRBV18 to TRBJ1-2, with a tentative D call TRBD1 (5 bases). The length of the CDR3 is 19 residues. V was clipped by 4 bases and J by 5 bases, with 29 bases between them. Germline assignment: CDR1 KGHSH and CDR2 LQKENI. The CDR3: CASSRTPTPAVGGGYGYTF. Written as DNA, the CDR3 is TGTGCCAGCTCACGTACACCTACCCCCGCAGTGGGGGGGGGATATGGCTACACCTTC. The complete variable domain, with remaining parts taken from reference TRBV18 and TRBJ1-2, reads NAGVMQNPRHLVRRRGQEARLRCSPMKGHSHVYWYRQLPEEGLKFMVYLQKENIIDESGMPKERFSAEFPKEGPSILRIQQVVRGDSAAYFCASSRTPTPAVGGGYGYTFGSGTRLTVV.

This clone was observed a single time. The chain has TRBV5-5 and TRBJ1-2; D gene uncertain. The CDR3 totals 13 residues. The V gene's germline CDR1 is SGHKS and CDR2 YYEKEE (reference sequence). Trimming took 0 bases from V and 8 from J, leaving 11 bases between them. CDR3 bases: TGTGCCAGCAGCTTGGCCGACGGGGTCGGCTACACCTTC. Translated: CASSLADGVGYTF.

This rearrangement joins TRBV7-8 to TRBJ1-2; no definite D call. Germline V gene data show CDR1 as SGHVS and CDR2 as FQNEAQ. The ends were cut back, 5 bases at V and 0 bases at J, with 7 bases in the middle. The CDR3 sequence is 13 residues long. The CDR3 DNA follows: TGTGCCAGCAGCACAAGAACTAACTATGGCTACACCTTC. Its translation is CASSTRTNYGYTF.

The chain carries TRBV10-3 and TRBJ1-5; TRBD1 agrees at 9 bases. Germline CDR1 is ENHRY and CDR2 is SYGVKD. The CDR3 runs 16 residues. V lost 2 bases to trimming and J lost 6 bases; unmatched junction nucleotides: 8. The DNA of the CDR3 is TGTGCCATCAGTGAGGCCCGGGACAGGGTGGGTCAGCCCCAGCATTTT. Its protein product is CAISEARDRVGQPQHF.

This chain joins TRBV5-6 and TRBJ1-1; 7 nucleotides match TRBD1. CDR3 size: 15 residues. With 4 bases clipped from V and 6 bases from J, the junction kept 12 bases outside the gene matches. Per the germline V gene, CDR1 is SGHDT and CDR2 is YYEEEE. CDR3 bases: TGTGCCAGCAGCCCCCACTTTATGAGGGGGCCTGAAGCTTTCTTT. This encodes CASSPHFMRGPEAFF. The variable domain in full, with the rest retrieved from reference TRBV5-6 and TRBJ1-1, is DAGVTQSPTHLIKTRGQQVTLRCSPKSGHDTVSWYQQALGQGPQFIFQYYEEEERQRGNFPDRFSGHQFPNYSSELNVNALLLGDSALYLCASSPHFMRGPEAFFGQGTRLTVV.

The CDR3 DNA follows: TGTGCCAGCAGTACCCGACAGGGGGAGGGGGATACGCAGTATTTT. It yields the protein CASSTRQGEGDTQYF. The chain joins TRBV6-2 or TRBV6-3 to TRBJ2-3; TRBD1 matches 9 bases. CDR1 MNHEY and CDR2 SVGEGT come from the germline V gene. With 5 bases clipped from V and 6 bases from J, the junction kept 9 bases outside the gene matches. There are 15 residues in the CDR3.

The chain employs TRBV19 and TRBJ1-1; D is undetermined. Trimming removed 6 bases at V and 0 bases at J, with 11 bases between. The CDR3 is 14 amino acids. Germline values: CDR1 LNHDA, CDR2 SQIVND (reference sequence). The CDR3 DNA sequence: TGTGCCAGTAGCCACAACGCAATGAACACTGAAGCTTTCTTT. Encoded protein: CASSHNAMNTEAFF.

J is TRBJ1-2 and V is TRBV2; D is uncertain. The length of the CDR3 is 13 residues. The V end lost 1 base, the J end lost 8 bases, and 11 bases lay between the germline ends. The germline V gene has CDR1 SNHLY and CDR2 FYNNEI. In DNA form, the CDR3 reads TGTGCCAGCAGTGAAGATCTGGTCCTAGGCTACACCTTC. Translated: CASSEDLVLGYTF.

The chain joins TRBV12-3 or TRBV12-4 to TRBJ1-5; no clear D. This CDR3 comprises 13 residues. The V and J ends lost 3 bases and 4 bases respectively, with 7 bases between them. The CDR3 coding sequence is TGTGCCAGCAGTTTTGTCGGTAATCAGCCCCAGCATTTT. Amino acids: CASSFVGNQPQHF.

The chain joins TRBV19 to TRBJ1-1, with unresolved D. The CDR3 is 12 residues long. Germline values: CDR1 LNHDA, CDR2 SQIVND (reference sequence). Trimming removed 4 bases at V and 7 bases at J, with 10 bases between. This CDR3 is CASSRREGEAFF. Here the CDR3 DNA reads TGTGCCAGTAGTAGGAGGGAGGGTGAAGCTTTCTTT.

This sequence joins TRBV27 and TRBJ2-1; 10 bases match TRBD1. V dropped 6 bases and J dropped 4; count of bases not matched to a gene: 21. CDR3 length equals 20 residues. CDR1 and CDR2 from the germline V gene are MNHEY and SMNVEV (reference sequence). The CDR3 loop reads CASRPTGTGALFPLYNEQFF. The CDR3 DNA reads as TGTGCCAGCAGGCCCACCGGGACAGGGGCCCTCTTCCCCTTATACAATGAGCAGTTCTTC.

The gene calls are TRBV10-2 and TRBJ2-5; 11 bases are shared with TRBD2. In germline, CDR1 is WSHSY, CDR2 SAAADI. This CDR3 has 15 amino acids. V dropped 6 bases and J dropped 0; count of bases not matched to a gene: 3. The DNA of the CDR3 is TGCGCCAGCAGAGCTAGCGGGGGGTACCAAGAGACCCAGTACTTC. It is translated as CASRASGGYQETQYF.

The CDR3 DNA sequence: TGTGCCAGCAGCGTCGACAGGGGGCAGGGTGAAGCTTTCTTT. Amino acid sequence: CASSVDRGQGEAFF. The V gene is TRBV7-2, the J gene TRBJ1-1; 10 bases align to TRBD1. The germline V gene has CDR1 SGHTA and CDR2 FQGNSA. The CDR3 is made up of 14 amino acids. The ends lost 5 bases at V and 7 bases at J; junction bases unmatched: 7.

The V call is TRBV6-5, the J call TRBJ2-7, with TRBD1 identical over 10 bases. Trimming cost V 8 bases and J 7 bases; bases outside gene matches: 11. The germline V gene encodes CDR1 MNHEY and CDR2 SVGAGI. The CDR3 totals 14 residues. CDR3 DNA: TGTGCCAGCGGTCCCGGGACAGGGGTAATTGAGCAGTACTTC. Its protein is CASGPGTGVIEQYF.

This chain joins TRBV12-3 or TRBV12-4 and TRBJ1-1, with 8 bases fitting TRBD1. The CDR3 covers 13 residues. V dropped 6 bases and J dropped 0; count of bases not matched to a gene: 0. CDR3 protein: CASRGQVNTEAFF. The CDR3, as DNA: TGTGCCAGCAGGGGACAGGTGAACACTGAAGCTTTCTTT.

This rearrangement joins TRBV6-5 to TRBJ1-1; 8 bases agree with TRBD1. V gave up 0 bases and J gave up 8 bases; unmatched junction bases: 8. Germline-derived CDR1 and CDR2 are MNHEY and SVGAGI. The length of the CDR3 is 15 residues. Here the CDR3 DNA reads TGTGCCAGCAGTTACTCGAGGCAGGGGGCGCAGGAAGCTTTCTTT. This sequence encodes CASSYSRQGAQEAFF.

The V and J genes are TRBV7-9 and TRBJ1-4, with 7 bases identical to TRBD1. CDR1 and CDR2 (germline): SEHNR, FQNEAQ (reference sequence). Germline trimming cut 6 bases from V and 7 bases from J; bases unmatched to any gene: 8. The CDR3 contains 14 residues. This CDR3 is CASSQQGPGEKLFF. CDR3 DNA sequence: TGTGCCAGCAGTCAACAGGGGCCGGGTGAAAAACTGTTTTTT.

V and J are TRBV7-3 and TRBJ1-1; TRBD1 matches at 7 bases. Trimming took 2 bases from V and 3 from J; bases not matched to a gene: 6. CDR3 length equals 15 residues. The germline CDR1 and CDR2 sequences are SGHTA and FQGTGA. CDR3 sequence (DNA): TGTGCCAGCAGCTTATTGCCCGGACAGGACACTGAAGCTTTCTTT. Protein sequence: CASSLLPGQDTEAFF.

This clone was recorded only once. The rearrangement uses TRBV12-5 and TRBJ1-2; the match to TRBD1 covers 10 bases. Per germline, CDR1 LGHNT and CDR2 FRNRAP. The CDR3 runs to 17 residues. Germline trimming cut 3 bases from V and 3 bases from J; bases unmatched to any gene: 10. Written as DNA, the CDR3 is TGTGCTAGTGGTTTCGGGACAGGGGATAACTGGGACTATGGCTACACCTTC. Its translation: CASGFGTGDNWDYGYTF.

This clone was observed a single time. This chain links TRBV5-6 with TRBJ2-2; TRBD1 matches 9 bases. In germline, CDR1 is SGHDT, CDR2 YYEEEE. V gave up 4 bases and J gave up 5 bases; unmatched junction bases: 12. The CDR3 is 17 residues long. The CDR3 DNA follows: TGTGCCAGCAGCCGTAACCGGGACAGGGATAGGACCGGGGAGCTGTTTTTT. Amino acids: CASSRNRDRDRTGELFF.